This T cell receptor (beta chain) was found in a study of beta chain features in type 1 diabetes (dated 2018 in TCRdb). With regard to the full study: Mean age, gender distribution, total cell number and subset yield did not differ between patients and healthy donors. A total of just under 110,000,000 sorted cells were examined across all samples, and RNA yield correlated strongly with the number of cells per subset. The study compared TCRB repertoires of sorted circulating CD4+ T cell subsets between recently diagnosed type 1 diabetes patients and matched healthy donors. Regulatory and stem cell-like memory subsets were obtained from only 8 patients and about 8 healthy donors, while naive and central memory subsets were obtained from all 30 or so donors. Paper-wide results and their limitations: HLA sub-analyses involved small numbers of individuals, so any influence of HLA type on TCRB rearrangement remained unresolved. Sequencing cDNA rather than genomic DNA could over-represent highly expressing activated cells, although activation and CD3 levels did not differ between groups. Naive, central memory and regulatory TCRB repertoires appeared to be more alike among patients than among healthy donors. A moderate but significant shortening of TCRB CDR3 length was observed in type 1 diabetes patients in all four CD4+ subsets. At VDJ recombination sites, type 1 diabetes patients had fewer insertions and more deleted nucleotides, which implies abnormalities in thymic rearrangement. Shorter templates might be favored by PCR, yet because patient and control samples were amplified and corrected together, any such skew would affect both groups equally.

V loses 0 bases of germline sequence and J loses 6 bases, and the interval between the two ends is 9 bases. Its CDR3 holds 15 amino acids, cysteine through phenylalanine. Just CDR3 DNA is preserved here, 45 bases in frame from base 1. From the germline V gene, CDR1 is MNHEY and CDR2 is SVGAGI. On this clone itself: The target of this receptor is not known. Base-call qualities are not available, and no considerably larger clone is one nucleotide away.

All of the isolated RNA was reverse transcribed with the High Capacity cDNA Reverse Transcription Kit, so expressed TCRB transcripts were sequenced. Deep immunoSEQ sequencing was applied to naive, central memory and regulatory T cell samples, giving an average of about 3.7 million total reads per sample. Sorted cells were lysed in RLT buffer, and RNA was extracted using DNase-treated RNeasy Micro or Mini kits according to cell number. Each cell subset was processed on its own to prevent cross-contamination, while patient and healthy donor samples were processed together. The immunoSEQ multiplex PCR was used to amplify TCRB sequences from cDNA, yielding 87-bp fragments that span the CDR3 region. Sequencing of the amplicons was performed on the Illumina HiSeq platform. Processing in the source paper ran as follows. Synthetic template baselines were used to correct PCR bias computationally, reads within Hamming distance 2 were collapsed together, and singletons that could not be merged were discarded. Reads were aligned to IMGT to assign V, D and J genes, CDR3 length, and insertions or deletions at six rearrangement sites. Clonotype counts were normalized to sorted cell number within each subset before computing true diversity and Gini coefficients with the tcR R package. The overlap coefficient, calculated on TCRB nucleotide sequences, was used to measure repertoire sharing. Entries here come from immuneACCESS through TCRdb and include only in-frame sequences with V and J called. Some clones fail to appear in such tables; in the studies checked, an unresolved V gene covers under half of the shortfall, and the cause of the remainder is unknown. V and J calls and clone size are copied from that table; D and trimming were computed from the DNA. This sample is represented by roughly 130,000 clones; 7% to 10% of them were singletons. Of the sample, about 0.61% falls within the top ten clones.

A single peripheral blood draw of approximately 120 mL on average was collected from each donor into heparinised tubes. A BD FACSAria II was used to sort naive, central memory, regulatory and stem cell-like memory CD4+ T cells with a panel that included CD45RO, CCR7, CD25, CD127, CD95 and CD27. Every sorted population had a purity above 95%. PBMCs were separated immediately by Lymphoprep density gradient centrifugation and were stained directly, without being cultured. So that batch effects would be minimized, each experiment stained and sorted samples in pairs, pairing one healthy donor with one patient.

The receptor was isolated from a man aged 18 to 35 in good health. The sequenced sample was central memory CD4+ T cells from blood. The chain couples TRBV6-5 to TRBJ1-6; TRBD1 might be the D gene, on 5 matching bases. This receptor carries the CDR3 CASSYSRGSNSPLHF. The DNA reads TGTGCCAGCAGTTACTCAAGGGGATCTAATTCACCCCTCCACTTT.